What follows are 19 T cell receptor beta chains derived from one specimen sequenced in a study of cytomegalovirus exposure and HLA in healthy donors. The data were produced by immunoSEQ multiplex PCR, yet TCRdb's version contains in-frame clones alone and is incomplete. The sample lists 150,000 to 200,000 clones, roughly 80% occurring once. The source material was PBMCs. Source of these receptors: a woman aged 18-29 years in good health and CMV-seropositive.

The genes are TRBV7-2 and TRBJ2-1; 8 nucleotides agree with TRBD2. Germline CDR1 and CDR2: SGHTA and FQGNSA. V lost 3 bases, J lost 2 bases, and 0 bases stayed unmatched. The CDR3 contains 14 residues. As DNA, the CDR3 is TGTGCCAGCAGCTTCGGGGGGGCCTACAATGAGCAGTTCTTC. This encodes CASSFGGAYNEQFF.

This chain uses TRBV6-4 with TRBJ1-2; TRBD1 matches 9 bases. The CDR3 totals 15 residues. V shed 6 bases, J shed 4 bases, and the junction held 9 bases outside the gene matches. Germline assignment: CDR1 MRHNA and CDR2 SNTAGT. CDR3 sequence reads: CASRRQGVVCYGYTF. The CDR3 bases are TGTGCCAGCAGACGACAGGGGGTTGTCTGCTATGGCTACACCTTC.

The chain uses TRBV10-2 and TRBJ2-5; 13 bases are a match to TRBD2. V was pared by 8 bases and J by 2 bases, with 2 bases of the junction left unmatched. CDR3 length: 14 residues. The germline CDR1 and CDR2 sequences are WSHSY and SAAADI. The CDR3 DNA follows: TGCGCCAGCGGACTAGCGGGGGTGCAAGAGACCCAGTACTTC. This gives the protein CASGLAGVQETQYF.

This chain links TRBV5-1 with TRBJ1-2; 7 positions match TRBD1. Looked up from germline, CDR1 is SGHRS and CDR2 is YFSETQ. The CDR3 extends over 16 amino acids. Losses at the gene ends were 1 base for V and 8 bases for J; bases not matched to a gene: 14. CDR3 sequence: CASSLTPTGTEKGYTF. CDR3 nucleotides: TGCGCCAGCAGCTTGACTCCTACCGGGACAGAAAAGGGCTACACCTTC.

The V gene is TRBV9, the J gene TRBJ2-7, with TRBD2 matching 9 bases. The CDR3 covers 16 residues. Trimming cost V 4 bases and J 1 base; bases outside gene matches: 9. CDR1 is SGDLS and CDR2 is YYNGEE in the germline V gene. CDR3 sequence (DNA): TGTGCCAGCAGCCAAGGGGGCCTAGCGGGATCCTACGAGCAGTACTTC. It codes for CASSQGGLAGSYEQYF.

DNA of the CDR3: TGTGCCAGCGTTTCGGCTGGGCCCAAGGAGACCCAGTACTTC. Residues: CASVSAGPKETQYF. The chain joins TRBV2 to TRBJ2-5; D not certain. The V end was cut by 8 bases, the J end by 5 bases, with 18 bases between. The CDR3 has 14 residues. CDR1 and CDR2 from the germline V gene are SNHLY and FYNNEI. Looking up the rest from reference TRBV2 and TRBJ2-5 gives the full variable domain: EPEVTQTPSHQVTQMGQEVILRCVPISNHLYFYWYRQILGQKVEFLVSFYNNEISEKSEIFDDQFSVERPDGSNFTLKIRSTKLEDSAMYFCASVSAGPKETQYFGPGTRLLVL.

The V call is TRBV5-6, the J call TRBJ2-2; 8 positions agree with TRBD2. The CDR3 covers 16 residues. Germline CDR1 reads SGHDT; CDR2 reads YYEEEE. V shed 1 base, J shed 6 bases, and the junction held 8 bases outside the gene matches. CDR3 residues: CASSLLVAGRSGELFF. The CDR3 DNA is TGTGCCAGCAGCTTGTTGGTAGCGGGGAGATCCGGGGAGCTGTTTTTT.

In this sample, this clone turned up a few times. The CDR3 DNA follows: TGTGCCATCAACGGTAGGGGACACCTACACTATGGCTACACCTTC. Translated: CAINGRGHLHYGYTF. The rearrangement uses TRBV10-3 and TRBJ1-2, with D possibly matching TRBD1 (6 bases). The CDR3 has 15 residues. CDR1 ENHRY and CDR2 SYGVKD come from the germline V gene. V was cut by 7 bases and J by 3 bases, with 18 bases left in between.

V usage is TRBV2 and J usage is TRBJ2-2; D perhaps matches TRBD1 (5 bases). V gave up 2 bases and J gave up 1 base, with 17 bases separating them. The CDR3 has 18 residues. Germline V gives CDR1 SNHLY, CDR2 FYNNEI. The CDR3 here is CASSEISFRTKNTGELFF. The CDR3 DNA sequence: TGTGCCAGCAGTGAAATTTCTTTCAGGACAAAGAACACCGGGGAGCTGTTTTTT. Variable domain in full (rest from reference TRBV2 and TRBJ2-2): EPEVTQTPSHQVTQMGQEVILRCVPISNHLYFYWYRQILGQKVEFLVSFYNNEISEKSEIFDDQFSVERPDGSNFTLKIRSTKLEDSAMYFCASSEISFRTKNTGELFFGEGSRLTVL.

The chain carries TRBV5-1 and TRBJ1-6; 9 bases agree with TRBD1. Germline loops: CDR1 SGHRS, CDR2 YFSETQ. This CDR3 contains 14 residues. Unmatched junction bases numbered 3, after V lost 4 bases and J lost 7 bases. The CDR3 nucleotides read TGCGCCAGCAGCAAGACAGGGGGGAATTCACCCCTCCACTTT. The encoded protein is CASSKTGGNSPLHF.

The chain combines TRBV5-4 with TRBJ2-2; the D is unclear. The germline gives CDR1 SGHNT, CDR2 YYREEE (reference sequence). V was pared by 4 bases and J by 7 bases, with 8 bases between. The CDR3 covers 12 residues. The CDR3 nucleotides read TGTGCCAGCAGCCTCCCCCTCGGGGAGCTGTTTTTT. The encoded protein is CASSLPLGELFF. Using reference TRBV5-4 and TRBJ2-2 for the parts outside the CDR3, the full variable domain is ETGVTQSPTHLIKTRGQQVTLRCSSQSGHNTVSWYQQALGQGPQFIFQYYREEENGRGNFPPRFSGLQFPNYSSELNVNALELDDSALYLCASSLPLGELFFGEGSRLTVL.

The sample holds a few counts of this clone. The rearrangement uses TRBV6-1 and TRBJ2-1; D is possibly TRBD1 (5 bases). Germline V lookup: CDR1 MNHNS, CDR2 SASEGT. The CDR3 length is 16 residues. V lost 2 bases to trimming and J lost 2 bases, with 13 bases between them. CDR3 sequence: CASSESMGPPYNEQFF. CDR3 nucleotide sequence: TGTGCCAGCAGTGAATCTATGGGGCCCCCCTACAATGAGCAGTTCTTC.

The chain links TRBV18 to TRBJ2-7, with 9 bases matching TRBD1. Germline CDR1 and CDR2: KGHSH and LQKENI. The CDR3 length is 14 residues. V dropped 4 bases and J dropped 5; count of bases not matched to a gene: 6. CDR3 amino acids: CASSRDRVSNEQYF. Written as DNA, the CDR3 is TGTGCCAGCTCACGGGACAGGGTCTCTAACGAGCAGTACTTC.

CDR3 in amino acids: CASSYLASGGGLIRETQYF. CDR3 sequence (DNA): TGTGCCAGCAGCTATTTGGCTAGCGGGGGGGGCCTTATACGAGAGACCCAGTACTTC. The rearrangement joins TRBV7-2 to TRBJ2-5; 12 nucleotides line up with TRBD2. The CDR3 has 19 residues. Germline assignment: CDR1 SGHTA and CDR2 FQGNSA. The ends lost 4 bases at V and 4 bases at J; junction bases unmatched: 16.

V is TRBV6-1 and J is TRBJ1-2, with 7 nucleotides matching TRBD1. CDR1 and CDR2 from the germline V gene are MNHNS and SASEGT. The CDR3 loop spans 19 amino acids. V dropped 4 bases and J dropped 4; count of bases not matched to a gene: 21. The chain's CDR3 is CASSVSVPGQNVLGYGYTF. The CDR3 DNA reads TGTGCCAGCAGTGTGTCGGTACCGGGACAGAACGTTTTGGGCTATGGCTACACCTTC.

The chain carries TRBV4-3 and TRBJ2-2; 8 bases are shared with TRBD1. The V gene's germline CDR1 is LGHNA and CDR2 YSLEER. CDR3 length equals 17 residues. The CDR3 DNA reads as TGCGGTCCTCCGAATGTGGGACAGGATCTGAACACCGGGGAGCTGTTTTTT. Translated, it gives CGPPNVGQDLNTGELFF.

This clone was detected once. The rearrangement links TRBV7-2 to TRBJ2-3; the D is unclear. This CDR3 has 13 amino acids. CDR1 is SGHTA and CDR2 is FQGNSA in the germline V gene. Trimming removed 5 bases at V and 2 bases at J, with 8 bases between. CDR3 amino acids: CASSREPTDTQYF. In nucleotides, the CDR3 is TGTGCCAGCAGCAGAGAACCCACAGATACGCAGTATTTT.

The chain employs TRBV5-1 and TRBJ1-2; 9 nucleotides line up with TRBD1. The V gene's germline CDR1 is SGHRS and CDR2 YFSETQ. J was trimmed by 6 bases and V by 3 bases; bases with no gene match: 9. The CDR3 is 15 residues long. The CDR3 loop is CASSSPDRGGNGYTF. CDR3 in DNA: TGCGCCAGCAGCTCCCCCGACAGGGGGGGGAATGGCTACACCTTC.

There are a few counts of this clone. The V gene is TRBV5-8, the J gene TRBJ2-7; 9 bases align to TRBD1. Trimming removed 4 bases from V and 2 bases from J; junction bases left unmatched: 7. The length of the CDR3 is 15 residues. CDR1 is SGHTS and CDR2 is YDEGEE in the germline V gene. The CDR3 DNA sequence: TGTGCCAGCAGCATTACCGGGACAGGGACCTACGAGCAGTACTTC. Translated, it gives CASSITGTGTYEQYF.